What follows are 7 T cell receptor beta chains derived from one specimen sequenced in a study of cytomegalovirus exposure and HLA in healthy donors (TCRdb year 2017). The method was the immunoSEQ multiplex PCR assay. TCRdb mirrors the immuneACCESS table, restricted to in-frame sequences. Some clones are absent from its copies; in checked studies, under half trace to an unresolved V gene, and the reason for the others is unknown. In all, the sample holds approximately 170,000 clones, and 75% to 90% of those were seen once. Roughly 15% of the sample is held by the ten biggest clonotypes. Material for sequencing was PBMCs. The receptors stem from a man younger than 35 in good health and CMV-seropositive.

This clone was detected a few times. The chain is built from TRBV18 and TRBJ2-2; perhaps TRBD2 as D (5 bases). The V gene's germline CDR1 is KGHSH and CDR2 LQKENI. This CDR3 comprises 15 residues. V was pared by 3 bases and J by 4 bases, with 12 bases between. CDR3 coding DNA: TGTGCCAGCTCACCTCCTGCGGCGGGCACCGGGGAGCTGTTTTTT. It encodes CASSPPAAGTGELFF.

This chain connects TRBV5-1 to TRBJ2-3, with D possibly TRBD2 on 6 matching bases. This CDR3 has 13 residues. CDR1 SGHRS and CDR2 YFSETQ come from the germline V gene. Trimming pared 0 bases from V and 4 bases from J, leaving 6 bases between. CDR3 DNA sequence: TGCGCCAGCAGCTTGGCGGGGGCAGATACGCAGTATTTT. Amino acids: CASSLAGADTQYF.

CDR3 residues: CASSYTGDTEAFF. The CDR3 region has the DNA TGTGCCAGCTCATACACAGGGGACACTGAAGCTTTCTTT. The gene calls are TRBV18 and TRBJ1-1; 7 nucleotides line up with TRBD1. This CDR3 spans 13 amino acids. Germline V gene lookup returns CDR1 KGHSH and CDR2 LQKENI. The J segment lost 3 bases and the V segment lost 5 bases, leaving 3 bases of the junction unmatched.

The chain joins TRBV10-3 to TRBJ2-3; 8 nucleotides agree with TRBD2. Trimming took 7 bases from V and 0 from J; bases not matched to a gene: 3. CDR3 length: 14 amino acids. In germline, CDR1 is ENHRY, CDR2 SYGVKD. Written as DNA, the CDR3 is TGTGCCATCAACAGCGGGGGCAGCACAGATACGCAGTATTTT. This gives the protein CAINSGGSTDTQYF.

The chain couples TRBV6-1 to TRBJ2-3; D gene ambiguous. Trimming removed 3 bases at V and 3 bases at J, with 4 bases between. From germline, CDR1 is MNHNS and CDR2 SASEGT. The CDR3 has 12 residues. The CDR3 DNA reads TGTGCCAGCAGTGACGGTACAGATACGCAGTATTTT. Translated: CASSDGTDTQYF.

V gene TRBV11-2 combines with J gene TRBJ2-5, with D possibly matching TRBD1 (6 bases). Germline V lookup: CDR1 SGHAT, CDR2 FQNNGV. The CDR3 runs 14 residues. V lost 3 bases and J 3 bases, leaving 11 bases between the germline ends. In DNA form, the CDR3 reads TGTGCCAGCAGCTTCGGGACAAGCAAAGAGACCCAGTACTTC. Translation gives CASSFGTSKETQYF.

The chain has TRBV5-6 and TRBJ2-3; 8 bases agree with TRBD2. V dropped 4 bases and J dropped 7; count of bases not matched to a gene: 20. Germline V CDR1 and CDR2: SGHDT, YYEEEE. The length of the CDR3 is 18 residues. CDR3 coding DNA: TGTGCCAGCAGCCCCCTTATCGCGGTCGGGAGGGCCTCGTATACGCAGTATTTT. It codes for CASSPLIAVGRASYTQYF.